The 21 T cell receptor beta chains below were found in one sample sequenced in a study of prognosis after radiotherapy for stage I lung cancer. Template was genomic DNA; TCR beta CDR3 amplified in two multiplex PCR rounds. Specific primers for each TRBV and TRBJ gene were what first-round PCR used. One entry per CDR3 protein, called by TCRdb with MiXCR from the multiplex PCR reads. Of about 15,000 distinct CDR3 sequences in the sample, over 15% are singletons; the top ten hold over 30%. Source: PBMCs, taken before or after stereotactic body radiation therapy (not recorded which). All receptors come from a donor aged 50 or older with non-small cell lung cancer.

The table lists this clonotype with many counts. The CDR3 DNA reads TGTGCCAGCAGCTGGGACAGGGGCTACGAGCAGTACGTC. It yields the protein CASSWDRGYEQYV. This chain links TRBV5-4 with TRBJ2-7; the match to TRBD1 covers 10 bases. Germline CDR1 SGHNT, CDR2 YYREEE (reference sequence). The CDR3 runs 13 residues. J was trimmed by 3 bases and V by 3 bases; bases with no gene match: 0.

This clonotype was observed many times. V usage is TRBV24-1 and J usage is TRBJ2-3; TRBD2 matches at 7 bases. The CDR3 totals 13 residues. The germline CDR1 and CDR2 sequences are KGHDR and SFDVKD. V lost 6 bases and J lost 4; bases outside the gene matches: 3. CDR3 sequence reads: CATSRTSSDTQYF. DNA of the CDR3: TGTGCCACCAGTCGGACTAGTTCAGATACGCAGTATTTT.

This chain uses TRBV6-2 or TRBV6-3 with TRBJ1-1, with a tentative D call TRBD1 (5 bases). Germline V gene lookup returns CDR1 MNHEY and CDR2 SVGEGT. V lost 6 bases to trimming and J lost 0 bases, with 8 bases between them. The CDR3 is 13 amino acids. The CDR3 loop reads CASRGTVNTEAFF. CDR3 DNA: TGTGCCAGCAGAGGGACGGTGAACACTGAAGCTTTCTTT.

This clonotype was recorded at least ten times. The J gene is TRBJ2-1, the V gene TRBV7-3; TRBD2 agrees at 8 bases. With V trimmed by 2 bases and J by 6 bases, 0 bases remained unmatched. The CDR3 totals 13 residues. The germline V gene has CDR1 SGHTA and CDR2 FQGTGA. CDR3 nucleotides: TGTGCCAGCAGCTTAGCGGGAGGCAATGAGCAGTTCTTC. It translates to CASSLAGGNEQFF.

This clonotype was detected only once. The DNA for the CDR3 is TGCAGTGCTAGAGATGAAGCGGGGGTGGGAGATACGCAGTATTTT. This gives the protein CSARDEAGVGDTQYF. The chain employs TRBV20-1 and TRBJ2-3; 8 bases match TRBD2. In germline, CDR1 is DFQATT, CDR2 SNEGSKA (reference sequence). The CDR3 length is 15 residues. Trimming took 0 bases from V and 5 from J; bases not matched to a gene: 7.

As concerns this clonotype: It is likely a read error: a sequence one base away is far more abundant. The rearrangement joins TRBV27 to TRBJ1-6; 9 bases line up with TRBD1. The end of the DNA aligns better with TRBJ1-1, so the J call may be wrong. The CDR3 has 13 residues. CDR1 is MNHEY and CDR2 is SMNVEV in the germline V gene (reference sequence). Written as DNA, the CDR3 is TGTGACAGCAGTTTATCCGGGACAGGGCGAGCTTTCTTT. The encoded protein is CDSSLSGTGRAFF.

The chain couples TRBV7-8 to TRBJ2-3; 12 nucleotides agree with TRBD2. CDR1 SGHVS and CDR2 FQNEAQ come from the germline V gene. V lost 4 bases, J lost 0 bases, and 14 bases stayed unmatched. The CDR3 is 20 residues long. DNA of the CDR3: TGTGCCAGCAGCTCTAGGGGAGGCCTAGCGGGGGGGCCAAGCACAGATACGCAGTATTTT. Its translation: CASSSRGGLAGGPSTDTQYF.

The table lists this clonotype with many counts. This chain uses TRBV20-1 with TRBJ2-3, with D perhaps matching TRBD1 or TRBD2 (6 bases each). This CDR3 spans 12 amino acids. V lost 3 bases and J 7 bases, leaving 11 bases between the germline ends. Per the germline V gene, CDR1 is DFQATT and CDR2 is SNEGSKA (reference sequence). The CDR3 bases are TGCAGTGCTAGGTCGGGGGCGAATACGCAGTATTTT. Translated: CSARSGANTQYF.

The table lists this clonotype with many counts. The rearrangement uses TRBV10-3 and TRBJ2-2; 7 bases match TRBD1. The CDR3 sequence is 14 residues long. Trimming took 11 bases from V and 2 from J; bases not matched to a gene: 8. Germline V gives CDR1 ENHRY, CDR2 SYGVKD. The CDR3 coding sequence is TGTGCCGTCGCCGGGACAGTAAACACCGGGGAGCTGTTTTTT. Amino acid sequence: CAVAGTVNTGELFF.

This clonotype was seen at least ten times. The gene calls are TRBV7-2 and TRBJ2-1, with D perhaps matching TRBD2 (6 bases). The V gene's germline CDR1 is SGHTA and CDR2 FQGNSA. Trimming removed 3 bases at V and 4 bases at J, with 16 bases between. The length of the CDR3 is 16 residues. CDR3 sequence: CASSFASTAGYNEQFF. The CDR3 DNA sequence: TGTGCCAGCAGCTTTGCGTCAACGGCGGGATACAATGAGCAGTTCTTC. Supplemented by reference TRBV7-2 and TRBJ2-1, the full variable domain reads GAGVSQSPSNKVTEKGKDVELRCDPISGHTALYWYRQSLGQGLEFLIYFQGNSAPDKSGLPSDRFSAERTGGSVSTLTIQRTQQEDSAVYLCASSFASTAGYNEQFFGPGTRLTVL.

This clonotype was seen at least ten times. CDR3 nucleotides: TGTGCCAGCAGTTACGGGAACTCCTACGAGCAGTACTTC. This codes for CASSYGNSYEQYF. The chain carries TRBV6-5 and TRBJ2-7, with D uncertain. Germline CDR1 reads MNHEY; CDR2 reads SVGAGI. The CDR3 extends over 13 amino acids. With 2 bases removed from V and 0 bases from J, the gap between germline ends came to 5 bases.

This clonotype is classed as medium-sized. V is TRBV5-1 and J is TRBJ2-3; D is undetermined. Trimming removed 0 bases from V and 2 bases from J, with 10 bases in between. CDR1 and CDR2 (germline): SGHRS, YFSETQ. CDR3 size: 15 residues. The CDR3 here is CASSLAGYFTDTQYF. CDR3 bases: TGCGCCAGCAGCTTGGCCGGGTACTTCACAGATACGCAGTATTTT. Full variable domain (rest looked up from reference TRBV5-1 and TRBJ2-3): KAGVTQTPRYLIKTRGQQVTLSCSPISGHRSVSWYQQTPGQGLQFLFEYFSETQRNKGNFPGRFSGRQFSNSRSEMNVSTLELGDSALYLCASSLAGYFTDTQYFGPGTRLTVL.

This clonotype is classed as medium-sized. The chain recombines TRBV7-2 with TRBJ2-1; the match to TRBD2 covers 9 bases. CDR1 SGHTA and CDR2 FQGNSA come from the germline V gene. V was pared by 3 bases and J by 9 bases, with 9 bases of the junction left unmatched. CDR3 size: 15 residues. CDR3 coding DNA: TGTGCCAGCAGCTTTGTAGCGGGAGAGCGGTTTGAGCAGTTCTTC. It specifies CASSFVAGERFEQFF.

This clonotype has ten or more counts. This chain uses TRBV7-2 with TRBJ2-5, with 10 bases identical to TRBD1. V was pared by 8 bases and J by 5 bases, with 11 bases of the junction left unmatched. In germline, CDR1 is SGHTA, CDR2 FQGNSA. This CDR3 comprises 15 residues. The CDR3 nucleotides are TGTGCCAGCTTAGGTCTGGGACAGGGGTGGGAGACCCAGTACTTC. Protein product: CASLGLGQGWETQYF. The full variable domain, completed using reference TRBV7-2 and TRBJ2-5, is GAGVSQSPSNKVTEKGKDVELRCDPISGHTALYWYRQSLGQGLEFLIYFQGNSAPDKSGLPSDRFSAERTGGSVSTLTIQRTQQEDSAVYLCASLGLGQGWETQYFGPGTRLLVL.

Regarding this clonotype: A much larger clone is a single base away; this may be a read error. The gene calls are TRBV28 and TRBJ2-5; tentative D call: TRBD2 (6 bases). Germline V CDR1 and CDR2: MDHEN, SYDVKM. Trimming removed 5 bases from V and 2 bases from J, with 12 bases in between. The CDR3 spans 14 residues. CDR3 protein: CASSVSGDQETQYF. The CDR3 coding sequence is TGTGCCAGCAGTGTCTCGGGGGATCAAGAGACCCAGTACTTC. Using reference TRBV28 and TRBJ2-5 for the parts outside the CDR3, the full variable domain is DVKVTQSSRYLVKRTGEKVFLECVQDMDHENMFWYRQDPGLGLRLIYFSYDVKMKEKGDIPEGYSVSREKKERFSLILESASTNQTSMYLCASSVSGDQETQYFGPGTRLLVL.

This chain joins TRBV24-1 and TRBJ2-7; 9 nucleotides match TRBD1. J lost 6 bases, V lost 4 bases, and 9 bases had no gene match. The CDR3 sequence is 15 residues long. The germline CDR1 and CDR2 sequences are KGHDR and SFDVKD. CDR3: CATSEDGTGQSEQYF. The CDR3 DNA follows: TGTGCCACCAGTGAAGACGGGACAGGGCAGTCCGAGCAGTACTTC.

This clonotype was counted many times. V and J are TRBV7-6 and TRBJ1-3; D possibly corresponds to TRBD1 (5 bases). This CDR3 has 15 amino acids. The ends were cut back, 4 bases at V and 0 bases at J, with 10 bases in the middle. Germline-derived CDR1 and CDR2 are SGHVS and FNYEAQ. The CDR3 DNA sequence: TGTGCCAGCAGCTGGGACCCTAGCTCTGGAAACACCATATATTTT. The encoded protein is CASSWDPSSGNTIYF. The variable domain in full, with the rest retrieved from reference TRBV7-6 and TRBJ1-3, is GAGVSQSPRYKVTKRGQDVALRCDPISGHVSLYWYRQALGQGPEFLTYFNYEAQQDKSGLPNDRFSAERPEGSISTLTIQRTEQRDSAMYRCASSWDPSSGNTIYFGEGSWLTVV.

At least ten counts were recorded for this clonotype. J is TRBJ2-1 and V is TRBV19; the match to TRBD2 covers 11 bases. This CDR3 comprises 14 residues. Germline assignment: CDR1 LNHDA and CDR2 SQIVND (reference sequence). V shed 4 bases and J 6 bases; nucleotides not matched to a gene: 2. CDR3 sequence reads: CASSTGTSGNEQFF. The DNA of the CDR3 is TGTGCCAGTAGTACCGGGACTAGCGGCAATGAGCAGTTCTTC.

This clonotype was recorded at least ten times. This rearrangement joins TRBV5-4 to TRBJ2-3; possible D gene TRBD1, 6 bases. CDR3 length: 13 amino acids. Per the germline V gene, CDR1 is SGHNT and CDR2 is YYREEE (reference sequence). V was pared by 4 bases and J by 3 bases, with 9 bases between. CDR3 bases: TGTGCCAGCAGCCCTCAGGGGACAGATACGCAGTATTTT. Translating gives CASSPQGTDTQYF. Supplemented by reference TRBV5-4 and TRBJ2-3, the full variable domain reads ETGVTQSPTHLIKTRGQQVTLRCSSQSGHNTVSWYQQALGQGPQFIFQYYREEENGRGNFPPRFSGLQFPNYSSELNVNALELDDSALYLCASSPQGTDTQYFGPGTRLTVL.

This clonotype appeared many times. The chain combines TRBV20-1 with TRBJ1-2; 9 bases line up with TRBD1. The CDR3 loop spans 12 amino acids. V lost 5 bases, J lost 8 bases, and 6 bases stayed unmatched. Looked up from germline, CDR1 is DFQATT and CDR2 is SNEGSKA (reference sequence). The CDR3 sequence: CSAPGQGWGYTF. CDR3 DNA sequence: TGCAGTGCTCCGGGACAGGGATGGGGCTACACCTTC.

The table lists this clonotype with many counts. This rearrangement joins TRBV5-5 to TRBJ1-4, with D maybe TRBD1 (5 bases). Germline V CDR1 and CDR2: SGHKS, YYEKEE (reference sequence). The CDR3 contains 15 residues. V gave up 3 bases and J gave up 8 bases, with 17 bases separating them. The CDR3 DNA reads as TGTGCCAGCAGCTCCAATAGACAGATGAGGGAAAAACTGTTTTTT. Protein product: CASSSNRQMREKLFF.